Shown below are 9 T cell receptor beta chains from a single sample sequenced in a study of blood T cell repertoires in COVID-19. Assay: immunoSEQ multiplex PCR; the TCRdb copy retains only in-frame clones and omits some. The table shows 200,000 or so clones, with 80% to 90% occurring only once. Sequencing was done on a sample of PBMCs or T cells enriched from blood (not recorded which). The receptors were sampled from a woman aged 40 to 49 with acute COVID-19.

This sequence joins TRBV2 and TRBJ1-1; D not resolved. V gave up 4 bases and J gave up 11 bases, with 14 bases separating them. This CDR3 spans 12 amino acids. Germline values: CDR1 SNHLY, CDR2 FYNNEI. CDR3 loop: CASSATAGWAFF. The DNA of the CDR3 is TGTGCCAGCAGTGCCACTGCGGGCTGGGCTTTCTTT.

The rearrangement joins TRBV6-5 to TRBJ1-5; no clear D gene. The V end was cut by 0 bases, the J end by 0 bases, with 6 bases between. Germline CDR1 reads MNHEY; CDR2 reads SVGAGI. CDR3 length: 15 residues. The CDR3 spells CASSYSRVSNQPQHF. The CDR3 DNA is TGTGCCAGCAGTTACTCACGGGTTAGCAATCAGCCCCAGCATTTT.

The chain recombines TRBV10-1 with TRBJ2-5, with D possibly being TRBD2 (6 bases). The length of the CDR3 is 19 residues. CDR1 is WNHNN, CDR2 SYGVQD, per germline (reference sequence). Between the trimmed V and J ends, which lost 3 bases and 2 bases, there was a span of 25 bases. In nucleotides, the CDR3 is TGCGCCAGCAGTGAATCGATCCGGGACTTTGGGGATGAACAAGAGACCCAGTACTTC. Translation: CASSESIRDFGDEQETQYF.

The rearrangement uses TRBV30 and TRBJ2-7, with 8 bases identical to TRBD2. In germline, CDR1 is GTSNPN, CDR2 SVGIG (reference sequence). J lost 4 bases, V lost 0 bases, and 11 bases had no gene match. This CDR3 spans 16 amino acids. Written as DNA, the CDR3 is TGTGCCTGGAGTGTAAGGGGGGCGGGAGGCTGGTACGAGCAGTACTTC. Protein: CAWSVRGAGGWYEQYF.

The chain joins TRBV15 to TRBJ2-3, with 9 bases fitting TRBD1. The V segment lost 8 bases and the J segment 3 bases; nucleotides outside the gene matches: 6. The V gene's germline CDR1 is LNHNV and CDR2 YYDKDF (reference sequence). The CDR3 spans 14 residues. The CDR3 DNA is TGTGCCACCGGACAGGGGCACGGTACAGATACGCAGTATTTT. This encodes CATGQGHGTDTQYF.

The chain uses TRBV18 and TRBJ2-1, with a weak D call TRBD1 (6 bases). The length of the CDR3 is 11 residues. Trimming shortened V by 6 bases and J by 10 bases, and 10 bases separated the two germline ends. The germline gives CDR1 KGHSH, CDR2 LQKENI. For the CDR3, the DNA is TGTGCCAGCTCTTATACAGGGGAGCAGTTCTTC. Protein sequence: CASSYTGEQFF.

The V gene is TRBV9, the J gene TRBJ2-1, with 7 bases lining up with TRBD2. The germline V gene has CDR1 SGDLS and CDR2 YYNGEE. The CDR3 is made up of 16 amino acids. V dropped 0 bases and J dropped 3; count of bases not matched to a gene: 6. DNA of the CDR3: TGTGCCAGCAGCGTAGATGGCGGGAGTATCTACAATGAGCAGTTCTTC. Its protein product is CASSVDGGSIYNEQFF.

V gene TRBV28 combines with J gene TRBJ2-3; 7 nucleotides line up with TRBD2. Trimming cost V 5 bases and J 2 bases; bases outside gene matches: 10. The CDR3 runs 16 residues. Germline CDR1 and CDR2: MDHEN and SYDVKM. The chain's CDR3 is CASSAPRDYSTDTQYF. CDR3 coding DNA: TGTGCCAGCAGTGCCCCCAGGGACTATTCCACAGATACGCAGTATTTT.

As to this clone: Other DNA sequences in this specimen translate into the identical CDR3. J is TRBJ2-7 and V is TRBV6-5, with TRBD1 matching 7 bases. The CDR3 runs to 13 residues. V dropped 7 bases and J dropped 1; count of bases not matched to a gene: 4. Germline V lookup: CDR1 MNHEY, CDR2 SVGAGI. CDR3 in DNA: TGTGCCAGCACATTGGGACAGTCCTACGAGCAGTACTTC. Its protein is CASTLGQSYEQYF.